The T cell receptor (beta chain) under discussion was sequenced for a study of T cell responses to AZD1222 COVID-19 vaccine. Findings and limits, study-wide: A mostly white British donor set with more females was recruited, and clonal diversity was possibly underestimated. Spike-wide coverage was observed for vaccine-associated CD4 TCRs, with dominant responses at 160-218 and 743-854. Increases in Spike-specific TCR breadth and depth were seen after two AZD1222 doses.

This clone showed up just a few times. Antigen specificity is unknown. TCRdb's table, derived via immunoSEQ multiplex PCR, lists solely in-frame clones and lacks some. This sample has some 150,000 clones, with 85% to 90% found just once. CDR3 length: 14 amino acids. The ends were cut back, 5 bases at V and 1 base at J, with 11 bases in the middle. Per germline, CDR1 MDHEN and CDR2 SYDVKM. Sequencing was performed on peripheral blood, taken 28 days after the second dose of the MenACWY control vaccine. The rearrangement joins TRBV28 to TRBJ1-1; no clear D gene. This clonotype was sampled from an adult who received the MenACWY meningococcal vaccine as a control. The CDR3 reads CASSPLVGNTEAFF. DNA for the CDR3: TGTGCCAGCAGTCCACTAGTAGGGAACACTGAAGCTTTCTTT.